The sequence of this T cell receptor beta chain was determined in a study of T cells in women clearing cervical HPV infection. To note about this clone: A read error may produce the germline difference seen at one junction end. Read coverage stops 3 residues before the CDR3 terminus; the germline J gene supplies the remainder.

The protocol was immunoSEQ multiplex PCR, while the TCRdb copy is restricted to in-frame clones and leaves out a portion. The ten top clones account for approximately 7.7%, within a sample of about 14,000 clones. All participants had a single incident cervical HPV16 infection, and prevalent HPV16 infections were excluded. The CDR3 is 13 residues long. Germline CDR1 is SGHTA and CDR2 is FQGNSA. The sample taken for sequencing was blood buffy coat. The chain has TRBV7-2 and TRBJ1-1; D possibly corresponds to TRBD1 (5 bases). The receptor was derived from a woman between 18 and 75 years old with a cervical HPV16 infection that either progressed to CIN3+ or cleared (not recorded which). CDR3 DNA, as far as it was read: TGTGCCGGCAGCTTCAGGGTAGATACTGAA. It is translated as CAGSFRVDTE. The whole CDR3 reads CAGSFRVDTEAFF.